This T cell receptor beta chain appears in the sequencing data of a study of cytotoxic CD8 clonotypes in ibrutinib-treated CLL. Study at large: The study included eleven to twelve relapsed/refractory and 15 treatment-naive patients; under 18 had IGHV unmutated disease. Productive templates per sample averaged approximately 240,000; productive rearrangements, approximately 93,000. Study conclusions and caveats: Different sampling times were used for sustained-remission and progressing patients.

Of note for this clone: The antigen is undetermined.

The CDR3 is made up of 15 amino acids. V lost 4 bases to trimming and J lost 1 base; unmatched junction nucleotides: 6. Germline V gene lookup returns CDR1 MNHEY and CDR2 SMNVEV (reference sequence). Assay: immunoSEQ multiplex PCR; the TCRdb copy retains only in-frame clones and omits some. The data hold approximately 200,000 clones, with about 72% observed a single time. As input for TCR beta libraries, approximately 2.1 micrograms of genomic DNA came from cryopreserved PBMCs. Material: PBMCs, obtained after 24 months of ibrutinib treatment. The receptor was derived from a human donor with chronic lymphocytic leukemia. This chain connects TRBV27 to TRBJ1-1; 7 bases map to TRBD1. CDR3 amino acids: CASSSWDSENTEAFF. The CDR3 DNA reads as TGTGCCAGCAGTTCCTGGGACAGTGAGAACACTGAAGCTTTCTTT.